The present entry profiles one T cell receptor (beta chain) with its context. The record originates from a study of blood T cell repertoires in COVID-19. This table comes from immunoSEQ multiplex PCR, and its TCRdb copy is limited to in-frame clones, with some not included. The table records 500,000 to 600,000 clones, 70% to 90% of them present only once. The CDR3 is 12 residues long. Trimming took off 0 bases at V and 13 bases at J, with 15 bases between the two ends. Germline V gene sequence: CDR1 GTSNPN, CDR2 SVGIG (reference sequence). V usage is TRBV30 and J usage is TRBJ1-1; no clear D gene. Sequencing was carried out using peripheral blood. The receptor was derived from a woman between 50 and 59 years old with COVID-19, enrolled during active disease. The CDR3 loop reads CAWSVKSSRGFF. DNA for the CDR3: TGTGCCTGGAGTGTAAAGTCCTCTCGGGGTTTCTTT.